This T cell receptor (beta chain) was obtained from a study of cytomegalovirus exposure and HLA in healthy donors (dated by TCRdb to between 2016 and 2019). A note on the overall study: An earlier analysis of 550 to 700 of the donors reported approximately 300 Gb of sequence data and about 100 million unique TCR beta sequences from about 179 million T cells. Roughly 300 gigabases of sequencing data and around 85 million unique TCR sequences made up an early release that covered approximately 620 HLA-typed donors. Of the 300 to 400 genotyped donors, around 81% fell in the genetic ancestry cluster associated with self-reported Caucasian donors. The study aimed to test whether signatures of past pathogen exposure could be identified by cataloging public T cell receptors. The T cell repertoires of 666 subjects were profiled by immunosequencing and related to cytomegalovirus serostatus. A separate validation cohort of 100 to 150 different subjects was used in addition to the roughly 700-subject first cohort. High-throughput TCR immunosequencing, statistical association of individual TCRs with disease status, and machine learning were combined to predict cytomegalovirus infection status. To study patterns of TCR occurrence, a later analysis re-analyzed previously published TCR beta repertoires from around 660 donors and added high-resolution HLA genotyping. Rather than drawing on any new phenotypic data, the later analysis identified candidate immune exposures from TCR beta sequences and the way those sequences occurred across donors. An earlier analysis of 587 of the donors used high-throughput TCR beta sequencing to judge whether each TCR beta V gene segment behaved as functional or pseudogenic. Donor age, sex, ethnicity and CMV serostatus were collected together with the repertoire data. In a later genetic analysis, genome-wide SNP genotypes for about 55% of the roughly 700 donors were used, and that subset was treated as a discovery cohort. Every discovery cohort repertoire had been produced on one sequencing platform. Both class I and class II loci were covered by HLA typing, at four-digit resolution. Typing coverage differed by locus: A, B, C, DRB1 and DQB1 were typed in about 620-630 donors, DQA1 in 522, DPA1 in around 580, and DPB1 in 450 to 480. About five DR-DQ haplotypes were treated as single units for association and clustering because of strong linkage in the cohort. On average, about 240,000 unique TCR beta nucleotide sequences were sequenced per donor among 398 genotyped donors of the cohort, with about 17% of those sequences being non-productive.

The library was generated by the immunoSEQ multiplex PCR assay. For the multiplex PCR, a mixture combining 60 forward primers for TCR Vbeta segments and 13 reverse primers for TCR Jbeta segments was used. Amplification of the CDR3 region of rearranged TCR beta genes was performed with a multiplex PCR assay on genomic DNA. The amplified TCR beta libraries were sequenced on the Illumina HiSeq System as 87-base-pair reads. The authors' analysis ran thus. A later analysis tallied about 77 million unique TCR beta chains across the 666 repertoires, and about 10 million of those chains were shared by two or more donors. A nearest-neighbor algorithm error-corrected the raw reads and collapsed the reads into unique sequences, merging closely related sequences to remove PCR and sequencing errors. V, D and J gene segments were assigned by aligning CDR3 sequences to IMGT reference sequences. For a sequence to be retained, a match of at least six nucleotides to both a V gene segment and a J gene segment was required. A rearrangement counted as productive if the CDR3 had no stop codons and remained in frame with V and J, and every other rearrangement counted as non-productive. CDR3 was defined by IMGT convention, running from the second conserved V-encoded cysteine to the conserved J-encoded phenylalanine. Sequences without an unambiguous match to a single V gene segment were excluded from the earlier analysis of several hundred of the donors. In an earlier analysis of a few hundred of the donors, a V segment was called functional when productive rearrangements were above 56.7%, and segregating when the standard deviation between donors exceeded 5%. A statistical classification framework was built for diagnosing cytomegalovirus status from the catalog of TCR beta chain sequences. A later analysis assigned V and J genes by comparing TCR nucleotide sequences with IMGT/GENE-DB human TR gene sequences. The TCRdist pipeline was used in a later analysis to assign CDR3 sequences and most-parsimonious VDJ recombination scenarios. In a later analysis, each TCR beta chain was defined by its CDR3 amino acid sequence together with its V-gene family, and reads lacking a unique V-gene family were excluded. A later analysis removed 550 to 700 highly shared, low-generation-probability nucleotide sequences to deal with suspected cross-contamination and a sequencing artifact. In a later analysis, a clonal expansion index for each public chain was calculated from normalized within-repertoire ranks of inferred template counts. In a later analysis, generation probabilities were computed using a VDJ recombination model fitted to out-of-frame rearrangements, and the results were checked against IGoR. In a later analysis, hypergeometric tests were used to score TCR-TCR, TCR-HLA and TCR-CMV co-occurrence, with a repertoire-size bias correction applied to TCR pairs. In a later analysis, false discovery rates were estimated by permuting HLA or CMV assignments 20 times. A later analysis grouped co-occurring TCRs with DBSCAN, adding TCRdist sequence similarity when clustering within HLA-allele-positive subsets. For co-occurrence clustering, repertoires with fewer than 30,000 or more than 120,000 public chains were excluded, along with roughly 5 repertoires with anomalous nucleotide sharing. What TCRdb holds here is the immuneACCESS table cut down to in-frame rearrangements. Part of the clones is not present; checked against another copy, under half of the missing clones reflect an unresolved V gene, and the others are unexplained. The V and J calls and clone size were taken over from that table, and D and trimming were inferred from the DNA. The sample table shows 120,000 or so clones, and about 81% are seen once. The ten biggest clones cover approximately 2% of the sample.

In the case of this clone: It lacks a known antigen. No much larger clone is present one base from it, and per-base qualities are unavailable.

The cohort comprised 710 or so healthy bone marrow donors. Cohort members were all nominally healthy when sampled, although unrecorded immune exposures were likely present. The donor was CMV seronegative and belonged to the group of 352 seronegative cohort members. A peripheral blood sample was provided by each donor, and peripheral blood mononuclear cells were used for TCR beta sequencing. The Qiagen DNeasy Blood Extraction Kit was used to extract genomic DNA from the blood cell samples. Study-level results and caveats: Broadly in line with IMGT annotations, most TCR beta V segments showed up in productive rearrangements about 87% or about 30% of the time in an earlier analysis of several hundred of the donors. A further reported finding was that TCR beta sequences accurately predicted the HLA-A and HLA-B alleles for most subjects in the first cohort. Compared with equally common non-associated chains, HLA-associated TCR beta chains in a later analysis were more clonally expanded and had lower generation probabilities. In a later genetic analysis, a missense DCLRE1C variant was associated with V-gene and J-gene trimming of TCR beta chains, and the association was replicated in an independent cohort. The classifier was reported to diagnose cytomegalovirus status with high specificity and sensitivity in both the original and validation cohorts. A later analysis found that most CMV-associated TCR beta chains appeared HLA-restricted, with HLA associations seemingly driven largely by CMV exposure. In a later analysis, about 17,000 TCR beta sequences were associated with specific HLA alleles at a false discovery rate of 0.05. For the cohort, immune exposure information was limited to CMV serostatus. This cohort had only TCR beta chains sequenced, and the lack of alpha or paired-chain data limited which features could be detected. A total of fewer than 200 TCR beta chains were listed by the study as associated with cytomegalovirus. In a later analysis, the rate of TCR association differed among HLA loci, with DRB1 alleles having the most associated TCRs and HLA-C alleles having the fewest. In vitro tests confirmed that three of the cytomegalovirus-associated TCR beta chains recognize cytomegalovirus antigens. Several of the top co-occurrence clusters appeared to be linked to parvovirus B19, influenza, CMV and Epstein-Barr virus, according to a later analysis. While some public TCRs were present in many individuals, most TCR sequences turned up only very rarely across donors. Because HLA typing was unavailable for some donors at each locus, only the typed subset was used in association tests. A group of highly shared sequence variants was considered likely to be a technical artifact of the sequencing pipeline. According to the authors, the approach could potentially be generalized to other disease states and immunological phenotypes. Presence/absence analyses assumed roughly uniform sequencing depth across donors, an assumption that may not hold. When HLA alleles, especially DR and DQ, strongly co-occurred, attributing TCR associations to individual alleles was difficult. Correlated functional status among segregating V segments might reflect linkage disequilibrium, but an unknown experimental factor could not be ruled out. The earlier analysis of a few hundred of the donors excluded some 15 rarely observed V segments, including chromosome 9 orphons, because counts were too low. Compared with the approximately 600-donor mean, donors in an Asian-associated ancestry cluster had fewer N-insertions in productive TCRs, according to a later genetic analysis. Some IMGT-functional V segments, including TRBV6-2 and TRBV6-3, could not be told apart with the 87-base-pair reads, so those segments were excluded.

Trimming at the junction amounts to 0 bases on V and 2 bases on J, and the germline ends lie 4 bases apart. CDR1 and CDR2 (LGHNA, YSLEER) derive from the germline V gene. The cysteine opens and the phenylalanine closes a CDR3 of 13 amino acids. CDR3 DNA is the only sequence kept; it has 39 bases, read in frame from the first base. Here the chain combines TRBV4-3 and TRBJ1-1; no D gene can be assigned with confidence. The material sequenced was PBMCs. The TCR sequence derives from a man aged 35 to 55 in good health and CMV-seronegative. The DNA is as follows: TGCGCCAGCAGCCAAGATCCTAACACTGAAGCTTTCTTT. Translation gives CASSQDPNTEAFF.